Below are 19 T cell receptor beta chains sequenced from a single sample in a study of radiation and T cells in renal cell carcinoma (dated by TCRdb to the early 2020s). In light of the paper, this sample's time point label describes: tumor resected at nephrectomy. What the treatment or condition label conveys for this sample: treatment-naive control, cytoreductive nephrectomy. Library preparation was by the immunoSEQ multiplex PCR assay. TCRdb took this table from immuneACCESS and kept in-frame rearrangements with V and J called. Such tables lack part of the clones; where checked against another copy, unresolved V genes explain under half of the gap, and the rest is unexplained. The sample yields 15,000 or so clones; 62% were counted once. The ten top clones hold roughly a sixth of the sample. The source material was tumor tissue, sampled from a patient whose treatment was nephrectomy without radiotherapy. The receptors come from a man between 60 and 70 years old with renal cell carcinoma.

The chain employs TRBV13 and TRBJ2-6, with D unresolved. The CDR3 runs to 15 residues. Germline CDR1 and CDR2: PRHDT and FYEKMQ (reference sequence). V was pared by 5 bases and J by 0 bases, with 8 bases between. The CDR3 DNA follows: TGTGCCAGCAGCGTCCAAGTCTCTGGGGCCAACGTCCTGACTTTC. This translates into CASSVQVSGANVLTF.

This clone was detected a few times. V gene TRBV6-5 combines with J gene TRBJ2-2, with D tentatively TRBD1 or TRBD2 (5 bases each). Germline V gene data show CDR1 as MNHEY and CDR2 as SVGAGI. The CDR3 extends over 15 amino acids. The ends were cut back, 0 bases at V and 8 bases at J, with 13 bases in the middle. Here the CDR3 reads CASSYSRGLGGELFF. As DNA, the CDR3 is TGTGCCAGCAGTTACTCGAGGGGCCTCGGGGGGGAGCTGTTTTTT.

This clone appeared once. This sequence may be a read error, since a much larger clone differs from it by one base. The chain joins TRBV11-2 to TRBJ1-5; a possible D gene is TRBD1 (5 bases). Germline V gene lookup returns CDR1 SGHAT and CDR2 FQNNGV. V was trimmed by 1 base and J by 6 bases, leaving 13 bases between them. The CDR3 length is 15 residues. CDR3 in amino acids: CASSLGTREAQPQHF. In DNA, the CDR3 is TGTGCCAGCAGCTTAGGAACCAGGGAGGCTCAGCCCCAGCATTTT.

The sample holds one count of this clone. This chain joins TRBV2 and TRBJ2-6; 9 nucleotides line up with TRBD1. The CDR3 has 18 amino acids. The V gene's germline CDR1 is SNHLY and CDR2 FYNNEI. V lost 6 bases and J lost 0; bases outside the gene matches: 9. The DNA of the CDR3 is TGTGCCAGCAGCCACCGTGGACAGGGGCACTCTGGGGCCAACGTCCTGACTTTC. Its translation: CASSHRGQGHSGANVLTF.

The genes are TRBV2 and TRBJ1-2; tentatively, D is TRBD1 (5 bases). This CDR3 has 13 amino acids. Trimming cost V 6 bases and J 2 bases, with 10 bases left between them. Germline CDR1 and CDR2: SNHLY and FYNNEI. The CDR3 DNA sequence: TGTGCCAGCAGCTCGAGGACAAACTATGGCTACACCTTC. The encoded protein is CASSSRTNYGYTF.

This chain connects TRBV19 to TRBJ1-4; D unclear. Germline V CDR1 and CDR2: LNHDA, SQIVND (reference sequence). V was clipped by 5 bases and J by 8 bases, with 18 bases between them. This CDR3 comprises 15 residues. CDR3 sequence: CASSSGLHGGEKLFF. The CDR3, as DNA: TGTGCCAGTAGTTCCGGACTTCATGGCGGGGAAAAACTGTTTTTT.

CDR3 sequence reads: CASSQVRRGYEQYF. As DNA, the CDR3 is TGCGCCAGCAGCCAAGTCCGAAGGGGTTACGAGCAGTACTTC. The V gene is TRBV4-3, the J gene TRBJ2-7, with D possibly matching TRBD1 (5 bases). The CDR3 is 14 amino acids. V was cut by 1 base and J by 4 bases, with 11 bases left in between. CDR1 LGHNA and CDR2 YSLEER come from the germline V gene.

The J gene is TRBJ1-2, the V gene TRBV20-1; no reliable D call. Between the trimmed V and J ends, which lost 6 bases and 4 bases, there was a span of 9 bases. CDR1 and CDR2 from the germline V gene are DFQATT and SNEGSKA (reference sequence). CDR3 length equals 11 residues. The CDR3, as DNA: TGCAGTGCGGAGGTCCCCTATGGCTACACCTTC. Translated, it gives CSAEVPYGYTF.

The chain combines TRBV20-1 with TRBJ2-3; the D is unclear. V gave up 5 bases and J gave up 2 bases, with 2 bases separating them. CDR1 and CDR2 from the germline V gene are DFQATT and SNEGSKA (reference sequence). This CDR3 has 10 residues. The CDR3: CSAYTDTQYF. The CDR3 coding sequence is TGCAGTGCTTACACAGATACGCAGTATTTT.

The chain employs TRBV6-6 and TRBJ2-2, with 9 bases lining up with TRBD1. The CDR3 has 15 amino acids. With V trimmed by 4 bases and J by 6 bases, 6 bases remained unmatched. The germline V gene has CDR1 MNHNY and CDR2 SVGAGI (reference sequence). The chain's CDR3 is CASSFGQGKSGELFF. For the CDR3, the DNA is TGTGCCAGCAGTTTCGGACAGGGGAAGTCCGGGGAGCTGTTTTTT.

This sequence joins TRBV9 and TRBJ2-3; 12 bases line up with TRBD2. Germline V gene data show CDR1 as SGDLS and CDR2 as YYNGEE. Trimming took 4 bases from V and 4 from J; bases not matched to a gene: 1. The CDR3 consists of 14 residues. The CDR3 DNA reads TGTGCCAGCAGCTCTAGCGGGAGGGCAGATACGCAGTATTTT. Its protein is CASSSSGRADTQYF. Full variable domain (remainder filled in from reference TRBV9 and TRBJ2-3): DSGVTQTPKHLITATGQRVTLRCSPRSGDLSVYWYQQSLDQGLQFLIQYYNGEERAKGNILERFSAQQFPDLHSELNLSSLELGDSALYFCASSSSGRADTQYFGPGTRLTVL.

J is TRBJ2-2 and V is TRBV6-5; 7 bases are shared with TRBD1. Germline values: CDR1 MNHEY, CDR2 SVGAGI. The trim removed 4 bases at V and 14 bases at J, leaving 7 bases unmatched. The CDR3 is 12 amino acids. For the CDR3, the DNA is TGTGCCAGCAGTTCCTCCGACAGGGTTCTGTTTTTT. This encodes CASSSSDRVLFF.

This chain links TRBV27 with TRBJ2-7; perhaps TRBD1 as D (5 bases). The CDR3 covers 16 residues. V was clipped by 2 bases and J by 2 bases, with 16 bases between them. In germline, CDR1 is MNHEY, CDR2 SMNVEV (reference sequence). CDR3 loop: CASSLKGESRAYEQYF. DNA of the CDR3: TGTGCCAGCAGTTTAAAAGGGGAAAGTCGCGCCTACGAGCAGTACTTC.

The chain recombines TRBV7-9 with TRBJ1-4; the D gene is possibly TRBD1 (5 bases). The CDR3 has 15 residues. V gave up 1 base and J gave up 13 bases, with 19 bases separating them. Germline-derived CDR1 and CDR2 are SEHNR and FQNEAQ (reference sequence). This CDR3 reads CASSLEGTYTGGLFF. Written as DNA, the CDR3 is TGTGCCAGCAGCTTAGAAGGCACCTATACCGGGGGACTGTTTTTT.

The chain uses TRBV19 and TRBJ2-1; D might be TRBD1 or TRBD2, each matching 6 bases. CDR3 size: 14 residues. Germline CDR1 reads LNHDA; CDR2 reads SQIVND (reference sequence). V lost 7 bases and J lost 12, with 22 bases in between. The CDR3 sequence is CASIEGWGANRQFF. In nucleotides, the CDR3 is TGTGCCAGTATTGAGGGATGGGGGGCCAATAGGCAGTTCTTC.

V gene TRBV30 combines with J gene TRBJ1-1; D uncertain. Germline assignment: CDR1 GTSNPN and CDR2 SVGIG (reference sequence). V dropped 0 bases and J dropped 4 bases, with 9 bases sitting between them. CDR3 length: 13 residues. CDR3 in DNA: TGTGCCTGGAGTGTACAAAGACTCACTGAAGCTTTCTTT. Protein: CAWSVQRLTEAFF. Supplemented by reference TRBV30 and TRBJ1-1, the full variable domain reads SQTIHQWPATLVQPVGSPLSLECTVEGTSNPNLYWYRQAAGRGLQLLFYSVGIGQISSEVPQNLSASRPQDRQFILSSKKLLLSDSGFYLCAWSVQRLTEAFFGQGTRLTVV.

The chain combines TRBV7-9 with TRBJ2-1; 8 bases fit TRBD1. Germline-derived CDR1 and CDR2 are SEHNR and FQNEAQ (reference sequence). CDR3 length equals 16 residues. V trimming: 5 bases; J trimming: 1 base; junction bases outside the gene matches: 7. The CDR3 coding sequence is TGTGCCAGCAGCGGAATAACAGGGGGGTCCTACAATGAGCAGTTCTTC. The encoded protein is CASSGITGGSYNEQFF. Supplemented by reference TRBV7-9 and TRBJ2-1, the full variable domain reads DTGVSQNPRHKITKRGQNVTFRCDPISEHNRLYWYRQTLGQGPEFLTYFQNEAQLEKSRLLSDRFSAERPKGSFSTLEIQRTEQGDSAMYLCASSGITGGSYNEQFFGPGTRLTVL.

The gene calls are TRBV29-1 and TRBJ2-5; 9 bases are shared with TRBD1. The CDR3 is made up of 15 amino acids. V shed 1 base and J 0 bases; nucleotides not matched to a gene: 3. CDR1 is SQVTM, CDR2 ANQGSEA, per germline. The CDR3 spells CSVEGWDRDQETQYF. CDR3 coding DNA: TGCAGCGTTGAAGGATGGGACAGGGACCAAGAGACCCAGTACTTC.

The sample holds a few counts of this clone. The rearrangement uses TRBV11-2 and TRBJ2-7; the D call may be TRBD1 or TRBD2 (5 bases each). V lost 5 bases to trimming and J lost 9 bases, with 11 bases between them. The CDR3 is made up of 11 amino acids. Germline CDR1 reads SGHAT; CDR2 reads FQNNGV. DNA for the CDR3: TGTGCCAGCAGCCCGGGACGTCTGCAGTACTTC. Its protein is CASSPGRLQYF.